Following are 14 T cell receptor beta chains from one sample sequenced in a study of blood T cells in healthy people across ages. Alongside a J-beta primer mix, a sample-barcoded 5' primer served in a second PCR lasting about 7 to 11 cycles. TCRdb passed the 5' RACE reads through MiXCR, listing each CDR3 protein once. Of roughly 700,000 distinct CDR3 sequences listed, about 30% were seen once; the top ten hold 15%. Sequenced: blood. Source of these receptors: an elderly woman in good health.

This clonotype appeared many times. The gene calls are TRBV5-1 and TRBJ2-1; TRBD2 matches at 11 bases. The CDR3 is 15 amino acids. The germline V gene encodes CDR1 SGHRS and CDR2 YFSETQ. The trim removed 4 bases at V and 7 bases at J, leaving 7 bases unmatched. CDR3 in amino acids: CASSLGRLAGNEQFF. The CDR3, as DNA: TGCGCCAGCAGCCTCGGGCGACTAGCGGGAAATGAGCAGTTCTTC.

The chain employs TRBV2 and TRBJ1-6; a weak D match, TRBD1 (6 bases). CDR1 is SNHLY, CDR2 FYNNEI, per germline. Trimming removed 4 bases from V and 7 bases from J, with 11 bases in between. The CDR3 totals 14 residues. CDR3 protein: CASSAPGENSPLHF. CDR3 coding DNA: TGTGCCAGCAGTGCCCCAGGGGAGAATTCACCCCTCCACTTT.

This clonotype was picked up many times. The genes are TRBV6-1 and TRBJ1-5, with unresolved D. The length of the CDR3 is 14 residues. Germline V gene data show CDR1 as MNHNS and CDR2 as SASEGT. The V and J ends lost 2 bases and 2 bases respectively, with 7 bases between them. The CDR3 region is CASSETMGNQPQHF. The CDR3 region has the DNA TGTGCCAGCAGTGAAACAATGGGCAATCAGCCCCAGCATTTT.

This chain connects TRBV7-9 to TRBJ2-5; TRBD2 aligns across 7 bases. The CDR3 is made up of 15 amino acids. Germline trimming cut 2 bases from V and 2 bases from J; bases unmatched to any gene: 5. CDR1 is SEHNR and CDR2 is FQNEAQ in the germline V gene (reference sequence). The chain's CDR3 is CASSLPLAVQETQYF. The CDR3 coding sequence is TGTGCCAGCAGCTTACCCCTAGCGGTACAAGAGACCCAGTACTTC.

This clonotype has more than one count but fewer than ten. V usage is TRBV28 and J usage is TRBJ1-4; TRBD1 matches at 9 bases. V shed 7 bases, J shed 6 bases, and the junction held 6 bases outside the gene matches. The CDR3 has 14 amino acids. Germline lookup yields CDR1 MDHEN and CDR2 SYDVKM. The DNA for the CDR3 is TGTGCCAGCACCACACAGGGGGCGCATGAAAAACTGTTTTTT. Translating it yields CASTTQGAHEKLFF.

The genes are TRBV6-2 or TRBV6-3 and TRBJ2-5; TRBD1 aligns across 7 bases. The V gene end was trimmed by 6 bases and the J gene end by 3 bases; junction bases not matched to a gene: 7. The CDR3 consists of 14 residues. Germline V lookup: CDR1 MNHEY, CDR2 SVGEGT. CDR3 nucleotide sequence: TGTGCCAGCAGCTCGACAGGGAACGAAGAGACCCAGTACTTC. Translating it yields CASSSTGNEETQYF.

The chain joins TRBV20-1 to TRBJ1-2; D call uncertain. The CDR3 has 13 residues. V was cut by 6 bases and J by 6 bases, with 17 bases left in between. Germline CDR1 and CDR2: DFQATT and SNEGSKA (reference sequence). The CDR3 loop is CSAVGQEVDGYTF. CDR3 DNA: TGCAGTGCCGTAGGGCAGGAAGTCGATGGCTACACCTTC.

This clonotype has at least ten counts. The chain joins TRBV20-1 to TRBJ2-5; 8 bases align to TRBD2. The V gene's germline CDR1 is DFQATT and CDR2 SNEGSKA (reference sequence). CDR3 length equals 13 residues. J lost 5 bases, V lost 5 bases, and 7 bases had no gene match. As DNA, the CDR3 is TGCAGTGCTCTGCGGGGGGCCACGGAGACCCAGTACTTC. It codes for CSALRGATETQYF.

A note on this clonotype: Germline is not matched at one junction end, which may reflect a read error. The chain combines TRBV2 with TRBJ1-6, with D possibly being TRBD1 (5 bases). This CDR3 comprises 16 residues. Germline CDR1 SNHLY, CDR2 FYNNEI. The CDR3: CASSERGSSYNSPPHF. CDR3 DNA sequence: TGTGCCAGCAGTGAAAGGGGAAGCTCCTATAATTCACCCCCCCACTTT.

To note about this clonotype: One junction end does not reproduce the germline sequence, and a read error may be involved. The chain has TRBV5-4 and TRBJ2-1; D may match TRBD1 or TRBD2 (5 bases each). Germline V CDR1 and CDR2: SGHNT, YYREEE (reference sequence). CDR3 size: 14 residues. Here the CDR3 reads CAGRASLGDEEQFF. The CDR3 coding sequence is TGTGCCGGCAGGGCCAGCTTGGGAGACGAGGAGCAGTTCTTC.

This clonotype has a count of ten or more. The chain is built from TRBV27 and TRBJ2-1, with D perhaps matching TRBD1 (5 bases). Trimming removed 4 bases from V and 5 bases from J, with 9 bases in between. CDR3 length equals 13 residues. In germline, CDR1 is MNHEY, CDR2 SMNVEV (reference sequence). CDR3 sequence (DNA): TGTGCCAGCAGTTCGCCAGGGCACAATGAGCAGTTCTTC. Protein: CASSSPGHNEQFF.

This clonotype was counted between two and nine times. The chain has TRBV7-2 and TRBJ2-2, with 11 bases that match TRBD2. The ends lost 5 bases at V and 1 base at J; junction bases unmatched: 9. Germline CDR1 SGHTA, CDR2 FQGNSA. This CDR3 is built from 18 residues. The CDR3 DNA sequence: TGTGCCAGCAGCCCGCTGAGTCTAGCGGGGGGGAACACCGGGGAGCTGTTTTTT. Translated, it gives CASSPLSLAGGNTGELFF.

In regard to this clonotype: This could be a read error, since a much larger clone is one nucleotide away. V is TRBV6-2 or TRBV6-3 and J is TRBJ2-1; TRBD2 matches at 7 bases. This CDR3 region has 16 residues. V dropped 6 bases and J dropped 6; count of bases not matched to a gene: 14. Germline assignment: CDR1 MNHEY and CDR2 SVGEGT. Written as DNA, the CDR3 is TGTGCCAGCAGCTCCGCTCTAGCGGCCCATCGCAATGAGCAGTTCTTC. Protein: CASSSALAAHRNEQFF.

CDR3 in DNA: TGCAGCGTCGGGACTAGCGGGAATGGCGAGCAGTACTTC. Translation: CSVGTSGNGEQYF. V gene TRBV29-1 combines with J gene TRBJ2-5; 13 bases match TRBD2. The J call may be faulty, since TRBJ2-7 better matches the DNA end. This CDR3 has 13 residues. Germline V CDR1 and CDR2: SQVTM, ANQGSEA.